This is a list of T cell receptor beta chains from one sample in a study of T cells in pancreatic ductal adenocarcinoma. Generated by immunoSEQ multiplex PCR, the TCRdb table keeps only in-frame clones and is missing some. Of over 90,000 clones in the sample, more than 90% were seen once. Sequencing was carried out using PBMCs. The receptor source for this set is a human donor with pancreatic ductal adenocarcinoma. CDR3s leave out the opening cysteine and the closing phenylalanine or tryptophan.

v_gene	CDR3aa
TRBV4-3	ASSQDHAGADDEQY
TRBV2	AGPGQGSYNEQF
TRBV5-1	ASSLAGTDTQY
TRBV7-9	ASSLQGVGNTIY
TRBV28	ASSRSDSEAF
TRBV6-5	ASSYSRDLNTEAF
TRBV7-3	ASSYGGTGELF
TRBV29-1	SVFSGTYEQY
TRBV30	AWRGDRGHEQY
TRBV30	AWSVDSSTDTQY
TRBV30	AWNELTYEQY
TRBV6-1	AALEEKLF
TRBV7-9	ASSRNRGVGTDTQY
TRBV6-5	ASSTVGRVGTQY
TRBV9	ASSVGDSNTEAF
TRBV28	ASRSGTGNHNEQF
TRBV18	ASSPDTAYEQY
TRBV10-3	AISERDDTQY
TRBV7-2	ASSFGGTTVNGYT
TRBV4-1	ASSHQQVPNTGELF
TRBV6-6	ASSPQTVGPQH
TRBV6-1	ASSEALPGGAGNQPQH
TRBV11-2	ASSFRLAGDLNEQF
TRBV7-6	ASSLGQGASETQY
TRBV4-2	ASSQDPGGETQY
TRBV4-2	ASSQDVSYNQPQH
TRBV4-2	ASSQSSSLLDTQY
TRBV28	ASRKQGGQPQH
TRBV7-8	ASSSQDSGPPRKLF
TRBV13	ASSLDRGYEQY
TRBV27	ASRRGYEQY
TRBV9	ASSVEGWGQGILS
TRBV18	ASSPGATNYGYT
TRBV4-1	ASSQVVAGGYEQF
TRBV30	AWTRGFDEQY
TRBV6-6	AADRGKGAYEQY
TRBV7-8	ASSLALTRFDEQY
TRBV15	ATSRTPPWTGPSGNTIY